This T cell receptor (beta chain) was captured by sequencing in a study of Graves' ophthalmopathy and Graves' hyperthyroidism. General study results and limits: Among expanded thyroid clonotypes above 0.001 frequency, most also occurred in blood.

For repertoire sequencing, the TCR beta CDR3 regions were amplified from RNA transcripts. The workflow started with a first-round RT-PCR run with HTBI primers and then moved on to a second-round multiplex PCR. TCRdb used MiXCR to reprocess the multiplex PCR reads, holding one entry per CDR3 protein. The profile shows about 740,000 distinct CDR3 sequences, around 40% of them singletons. Researchers turned away patients with other autoimmune diseases, uncontrolled infections, pregnancy or lactation. Establishment of the diagnosis relied upon clinical symptoms, serum thyroxine, TRAb, thyroid ultrasound and orbital computed tomography. A remark on this clonotype: Its antigen remains unknown.

CDR3 length: 17 amino acids. The germline V gene encodes CDR1 SEHNR and CDR2 FQNEAQ (reference sequence). V lost 8 bases, J lost 2 bases, and 16 bases stayed unmatched. Sequencing was performed on peripheral blood. The chain recombines TRBV7-9 with TRBJ2-7, with 9 bases fitting TRBD1. The receptor was derived from an adult man with Graves' ophthalmopathy. CDR3 region: CASSLSGTGLGAYEQYF. CDR3 DNA sequence: TGTGCCAGCTCATTATCCGGGACAGGGCTCGGGGCCTACGAGCAGTACTTC.